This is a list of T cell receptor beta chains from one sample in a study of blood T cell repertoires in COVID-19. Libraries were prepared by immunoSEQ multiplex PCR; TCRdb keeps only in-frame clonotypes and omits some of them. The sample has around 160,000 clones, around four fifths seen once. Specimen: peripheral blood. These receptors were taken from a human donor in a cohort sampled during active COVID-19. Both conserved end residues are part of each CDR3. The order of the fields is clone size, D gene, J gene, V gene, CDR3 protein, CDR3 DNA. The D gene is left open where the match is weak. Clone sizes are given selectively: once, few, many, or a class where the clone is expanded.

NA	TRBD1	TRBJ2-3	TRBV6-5	CASSLDRAKDTQYF	TGTGCCAGCAGTTTGGACAGGGCCAAAGATACGCAGTATTTT
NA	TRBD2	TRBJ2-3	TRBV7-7	CASSLGTSETDTQYF	TGTGCTAGCAGCTTGGGGACTAGCGAGACAGATACGCAGTATTTT
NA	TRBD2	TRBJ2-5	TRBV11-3	CASSLSRGVETQYF	TGTGCCAGCAGCTTAAGCCGGGGGGTGGAGACCCAGTACTTC
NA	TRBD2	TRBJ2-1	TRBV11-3	CASSLGSSGTSSYNEQFF	TGTGCCAGCAGCTTAGGGAGTAGCGGGACCAGCTCCTACAATGAGCAGTTCTTC
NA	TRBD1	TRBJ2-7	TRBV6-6	CASSYSGTGDYEQYF	TGTGCCAGCAGTTACTCCGGGACAGGGGACTACGAGCAGTACTTC
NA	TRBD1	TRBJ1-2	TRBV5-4	CASSSGTDFYGYTF	TGTGCCAGCAGCTCCGGGACAGACTTTTATGGCTACACCTTC
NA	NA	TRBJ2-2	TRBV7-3	CASSLSQGPTGELFF	TGTGCCAGCAGCTTATCCCAGGGGCCCACCGGGGAGCTGTTTTTT
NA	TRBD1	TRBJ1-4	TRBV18	CASRGTENEKLFF	TGTGCCAGCCGCGGGACAGAAAATGAAAAACTGTTTTTT
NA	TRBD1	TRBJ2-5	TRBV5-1	CASSLPLSGQGAQETQYF	TGCGCCAGCAGCCTCCCCCTCTCTGGACAGGGGGCACAAGAGACCCAGTACTTC
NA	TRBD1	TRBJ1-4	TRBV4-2	CASSQEGQGGNEKLFF	TGTGCCAGCAGCCAAGAAGGACAGGGTGGGAATGAAAAACTGTTTTTT
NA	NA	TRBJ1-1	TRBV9	CASSTGGRTEAFF	TGTGCCAGCAGCACGGGGGGAAGGACTGAAGCTTTCTTT
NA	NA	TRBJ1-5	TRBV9	CASSLAGDQPQHF	TGTGCCAGCAGCCTAGCAGGCGATCAGCCCCAGCATTTT
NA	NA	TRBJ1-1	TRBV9	CASSVGDNTEAFF	TGTGCCAGCAGCGTAGGAGATAACACTGAAGCTTTCTTT
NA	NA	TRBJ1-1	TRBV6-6	CASTGPEAFF	TGTGCCAGCACTGGCCCTGAAGCTTTCTTT
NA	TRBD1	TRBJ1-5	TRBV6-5	CATGQGNQPQHF	TGTGCCACCGGACAGGGCAATCAGCCCCAGCATTTT
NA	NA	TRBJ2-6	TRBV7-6	CASSLSQVAGANVLTF	TGTGCCAGCAGCTTAAGTCAGGTCGCTGGGGCCAACGTCCTGACTTTC
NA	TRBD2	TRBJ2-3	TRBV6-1	CASSVRGLTSGDTQYF	TGTGCCAGCAGTGTTCGGGGACTAACCTCCGGAGATACGCAGTATTTT
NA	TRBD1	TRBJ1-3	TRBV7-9	CASSPGTGSLSGNTIYF	TGTGCCAGCAGCCCTGGGACAGGGAGCTTGTCCGGAAACACCATATATTTT
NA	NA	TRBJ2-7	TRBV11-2	CASSLDHGGWYEQYF	TGTGCCAGCAGCTTAGATCACGGGGGTTGGTACGAGCAGTACTTC
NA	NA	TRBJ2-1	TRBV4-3	CASSQVWDLTLHEQFF	TGCGCCAGCAGCCAAGTTTGGGACTTGACTTTACATGAGCAGTTCTTC
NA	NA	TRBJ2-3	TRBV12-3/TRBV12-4	CASSPSTDTQYF	TGTGCCAGCAGTCCTAGCACAGATACGCAGTATTTT
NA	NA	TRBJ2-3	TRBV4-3	CASSQDYASIADTQYF	TGCGCCAGCAGCCAAGACTACGCGTCTATCGCAGATACGCAGTATTTT
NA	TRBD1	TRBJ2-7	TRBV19	CASSTRQGNDNEQYF	TGTGCCAGTAGTACCCGACAGGGAAATGATAACGAGCAGTACTTC
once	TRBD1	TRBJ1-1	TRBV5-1	CASSLDRGLLNTEAFF	TGCGCCAGCAGCCTCGACAGGGGGCTGCTGAACACTGAAGCTTTCTTT
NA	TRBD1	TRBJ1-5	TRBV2	CASTGAGGTRSNQPQHF	TGTGCCAGCACTGGGGCAGGGGGAACGAGGAGCAATCAGCCCCAGCATTTT
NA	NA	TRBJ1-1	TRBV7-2	CASSSGGVFRTEAFF	TGTGCCAGCAGCTCGGGGGGGGTATTCCGCACTGAAGCTTTCTTT
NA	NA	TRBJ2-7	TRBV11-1	CASRPGSAYEQYF	TGTGCCAGCAGACCTGGCAGTGCCTACGAGCAGTACTTC
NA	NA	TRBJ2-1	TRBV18	CASSPGGNAFTARHNEQFF	TGTGCCAGCTCACCAGGGGGGAATGCCTTCACCGCTAGGCACAATGAGCAGTTCTTC
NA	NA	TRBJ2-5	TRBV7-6	CASSLAVLARQETQYF	TGTGCCAGCAGCTTAGCGGTCCTGGCTAGACAAGAGACCCAGTACTTC
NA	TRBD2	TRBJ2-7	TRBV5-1	CASSRTSGSWEQYF	TGCGCCAGCAGCAGGACTAGCGGTTCGTGGGAGCAGTACTTC
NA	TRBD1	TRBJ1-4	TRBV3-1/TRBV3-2	CASSPIPGQGGAEKLFF	TGTGCCAGCAGCCCCATACCGGGACAGGGGGGAGCCGAAAAACTGTTTTTT
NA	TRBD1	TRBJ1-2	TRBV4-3	CASSQDLGQGSAGRGYTF	TGCGCCAGCAGCCAAGATCTGGGACAGGGCTCGGCAGGACGAGGCTACACCTTC
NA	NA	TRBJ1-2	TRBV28	CASSLGSGSGGYTF	TGTGCCAGCAGTTTAGGATCAGGCTCAGGCGGCTACACCTTC
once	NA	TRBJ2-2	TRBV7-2	CASSSLRGLNTGELFF	TGTGCCAGCAGCTCCCTGCGGGGCCTGAACACCGGGGAGCTGTTTTTT
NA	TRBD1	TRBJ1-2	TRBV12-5	CASGLETGTGAGYTF	TGTGCTAGTGGTTTGGAGACCGGGACAGGGGCCGGCTACACCTTC
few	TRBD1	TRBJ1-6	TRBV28	CASKRETGGVGSPLHF	TGTGCCAGCAAGAGGGAGACAGGGGGCGTCGGATCACCCCTCCACTTT
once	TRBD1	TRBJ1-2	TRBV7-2	CASSLSRGQSYGYTF	TGTGCCAGCAGCTTGAGCAGGGGGCAAAGCTATGGCTACACCTTC
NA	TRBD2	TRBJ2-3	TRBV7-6	CASSFGGGGADTQYF	TGTGCCAGCAGCTTCGGCGGGGGTGGCGCAGATACGCAGTATTTT
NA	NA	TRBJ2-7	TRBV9	CASNPSGVESYEQYF	TGTGCCAGCAACCCCTCGGGAGTTGAATCCTACGAGCAGTACTTC
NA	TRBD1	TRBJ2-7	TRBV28	CASSLYRGLTYEQYF	TGTGCCAGCAGTTTATACAGGGGCCTAACCTACGAGCAGTACTTC
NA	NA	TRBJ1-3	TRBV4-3	CASSQDWGTRASGNTIYF	TGCGCCAGCAGCCAAGACTGGGGCACCCGGGCCTCTGGAAACACCATATATTTT
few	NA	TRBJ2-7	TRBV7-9	CASSPPGGGEQYF	TGTGCCAGCAGCCCCCCCGGGGGTGGCGAGCAGTACTTC
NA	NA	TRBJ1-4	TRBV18	CASSPVFATNEKLFF	TGTGCCAGCTCACCCGTATTTGCAACTAATGAAAAACTGTTTTTT
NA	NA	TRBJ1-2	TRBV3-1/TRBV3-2	CASSQGAYGYTF	TGTGCCAGCAGCCAGGGGGCCTATGGCTACACCTTC
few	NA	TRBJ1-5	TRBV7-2	CASSLDRVVQPQHF	TGTGCCAGCAGCTTAGACAGGGTGGTTCAGCCCCAGCATTTT
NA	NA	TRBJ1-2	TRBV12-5	CASGLVGIRGYGYTF	TGTGCTAGTGGTTTGGTAGGGATTCGGGGCTATGGCTACACCTTC
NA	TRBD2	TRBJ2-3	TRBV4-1	CASSPQRGESADTQYF	TGCGCCAGCAGTCCCCAGCGGGGGGAAAGCGCAGATACGCAGTATTTT
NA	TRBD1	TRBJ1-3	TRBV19	CASSIWTGPSSGNTIYF	TGTGCCAGTAGTATATGGACAGGTCCGAGCTCTGGAAACACCATATATTTT
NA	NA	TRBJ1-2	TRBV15	CATSRDRGAGGYTF	TGTGCCACCAGCAGAGATCGGGGGGCAGGAGGCTACACCTTC
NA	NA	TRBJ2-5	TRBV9	CASSVAGAGATQETQYF	TGTGCCAGCAGCGTAGCTGGGGCAGGGGCGACTCAAGAGACCCAGTACTTC
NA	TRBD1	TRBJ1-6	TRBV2	CASSGLRQGARSPLHF	TGTGCCAGCAGCGGACTTCGACAGGGGGCGAGGTCACCCCTCCACTTT
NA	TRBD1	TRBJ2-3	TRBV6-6	CASRPTGGTDTQYF	TGTGCCAGCAGGCCGACAGGGGGCACAGATACGCAGTATTTT
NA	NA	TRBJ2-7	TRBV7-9	CASSPGAGMNSEQYF	TGTGCCAGCAGCCCCGGCGCGGGAATGAATAGCGAGCAGTACTTC
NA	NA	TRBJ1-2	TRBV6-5	CASSRDMFYGYTF	TGTGCCAGCAGCAGGGACATGTTCTATGGCTACACCTTC
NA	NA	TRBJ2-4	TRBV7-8	CASSLISGIPNIQYF	TGTGCCAGCAGCTTAATCAGCGGAATTCCGAACATTCAGTACTTC